Listed below are T cell receptor beta chains from one sample, sequenced in a study of PD-1 blockade in classical Hodgkin lymphoma. Sequencing was performed with immunoSEQ multiplex PCR; in TCRdb, only in-frame clones are kept and a portion is missing. Of 20,000 to 25,000 clones detected, 65% to 90% appear once; the ten largest clones hold around a fifth. The input for sequencing was peripheral blood mononuclear cells (PBMCs), taken before the second cycle of nivolumab. The receptors stem from a human donor with classical Hodgkin lymphoma. Each CDR3 is given with its conserved first and last residue. A D gene is named only where the DNA matches it firmly. Not every row has a clone size; where given, it reads once, few, many or a size class.

d_gene: TRBD1
v_gene: TRBV5-6
j_gene: TRBJ2-2
abundance: .
CDR3aa: CASSRVDRANTGELFF
CDR3nt: TGTGCCAGCAGCAGGGTGGACAGGGCGAACACCGGGGAGCTGTTTTTT

d_gene: TRBD1
v_gene: TRBV29-1
j_gene: TRBJ1-2
abundance: .
CDR3aa: CSVDSGGHGYTF
CDR3nt: TGCAGCGTTGATTCAGGGGGCCATGGCTACACCTTC

d_gene: .
v_gene: TRBV6-1
j_gene: TRBJ1-3
abundance: .
CDR3aa: CASSEAQAAGNTIYF
CDR3nt: TGTGCCAGCAGTGAAGCGCAGGCAGCGGGAAACACCATATATTTT

d_gene: .
v_gene: TRBV30
j_gene: TRBJ1-6
abundance: .
CDR3aa: CAWSTGNSPLHF
CDR3nt: TGTGCCTGGAGTACAGGAAATTCACCCCTCCACTTT

d_gene: .
v_gene: TRBV6-5
j_gene: TRBJ2-5
abundance: .
CDR3aa: CASSPGPVAQETQYF
CDR3nt: TGTGCCAGCAGTCCCGGACCAGTGGCTCAAGAGACCCAGTACTTC

d_gene: TRBD2
v_gene: TRBV5-4
j_gene: TRBJ2-7
abundance: .
CDR3aa: CASSLGLGSGSSYEQYF
CDR3nt: TGTGCCAGCAGCTTGGGCCTTGGTAGCGGGAGCTCCTACGAGCAGTACTTC

d_gene: .
v_gene: TRBV6-5
j_gene: TRBJ1-1
abundance: .
CDR3aa: CASSWGTGPNTEAFF
CDR3nt: TGTGCCAGCAGTTGGGGAACAGGGCCCAACACTGAAGCTTTCTTT

d_gene: TRBD1
v_gene: TRBV19
j_gene: TRBJ1-4
abundance: .
CDR3aa: CASSILGTGGGEKLFF
CDR3nt: TGTGCCAGTAGTATCCTCGGGACAGGGGGAGGGGAAAAACTGTTTTTT

d_gene: .
v_gene: TRBV27
j_gene: TRBJ1-5
abundance: once
CDR3aa: CASSFRGRDQPQHF
CDR3nt: TGTGCCAGCAGTTTTCGGGGGCGAGATCAGCCCCAGCATTTT

d_gene: TRBD2
v_gene: TRBV7-8
j_gene: TRBJ2-7
abundance: .
CDR3aa: CASSLGLAGGSYEQYF
CDR3nt: TGTGCCAGCAGCTTAGGACTAGCGGGGGGCTCCTACGAGCAGTACTTC

d_gene: TRBD2
v_gene: TRBV28
j_gene: TRBJ2-7
abundance: .
CDR3aa: CASSPLAGVFLYEQYF
CDR3nt: TGTGCCAGCAGTCCCTTGGCGGGAGTTTTCCTCTACGAGCAGTACTTC

d_gene: TRBD2
v_gene: TRBV5-1
j_gene: TRBJ2-1
abundance: once
CDR3aa: CASSFGWGREDDEQFF
CDR3nt: TGCGCCAGCAGCTTTGGGTGGGGACGGGAGGACGATGAGCAGTTCTTC

d_gene: .
v_gene: TRBV5-5
j_gene: TRBJ2-4
abundance: .
CDR3aa: CASSPDENEAKNIQYF
CDR3nt: TGTGCCAGCAGCCCTGACGAGAATGAGGCCAAAAACATTCAGTACTTC

d_gene: .
v_gene: TRBV10-3
j_gene: TRBJ1-4
abundance: few
CDR3aa: CATHQGANEKLFF
CDR3nt: TGTGCCACTCACCAGGGAGCAAATGAAAAACTGTTTTTT

d_gene: .
v_gene: TRBV18
j_gene: TRBJ1-1
abundance: .
CDR3aa: CASSPDVAPLKAFF
CDR3nt: TGTGCCAGCTCACCCGACGTGGCCCCCCTTAAAGCTTTCTTT

d_gene: .
v_gene: TRBV5-1
j_gene: TRBJ2-6
abundance: .
CDR3aa: CATRGQSGANVLTF
CDR3nt: TGCGCCACTCGGGGGCAGTCTGGGGCCAACGTCCTGACTTTC

d_gene: TRBD1
v_gene: TRBV7-9
j_gene: TRBJ1-1
abundance: .
CDR3aa: CASTSPGGQGYTEAFF
CDR3nt: TGTGCCAGCACCTCCCCGGGGGGACAGGGGTACACTGAAGCTTTCTTT

d_gene: TRBD2
v_gene: TRBV19
j_gene: TRBJ2-1
abundance: .
CDR3aa: CASTPRIGGSRNEQFF
CDR3nt: TGTGCGAGTACCCCCCGAATTGGCGGGAGTAGGAATGAGCAGTTCTTC

d_gene: .
v_gene: TRBV19
j_gene: TRBJ1-1
abundance: .
CDR3aa: CASIRGEWVSTEAFF
CDR3nt: TGTGCCAGTATACGGGGCGAATGGGTAAGCACTGAAGCTTTCTTT

d_gene: .
v_gene: TRBV30
j_gene: TRBJ1-3
abundance: .
CDR3aa: CAWSLDYGSGNTIYF
CDR3nt: TGTGCCTGGAGTTTGGATTATGGCTCTGGAAACACCATATATTTT

d_gene: .
v_gene: TRBV5-1
j_gene: TRBJ2-7
abundance: medium-sized
CDR3aa: CASSLGQLTYEQYF
CDR3nt: TGCGCCAGCAGCTTGGGGCAGCTTACCTACGAGCAGTACTTC

d_gene: TRBD1
v_gene: TRBV5-1
j_gene: TRBJ2-5
abundance: few
CDR3aa: CASSHQGAGQETQYF
CDR3nt: TGCGCCAGCAGCCACCAGGGGGCCGGCCAAGAGACCCAGTACTTC

d_gene: TRBD2
v_gene: TRBV14
j_gene: TRBJ2-7
abundance: .
CDR3aa: CASSQDVGLAGSYEQYF
CDR3nt: TGTGCCAGCAGCCAAGATGTCGGACTAGCGGGTTCCTACGAGCAGTACTTC

d_gene: .
v_gene: TRBV27
j_gene: TRBJ1-2
abundance: .
CDR3aa: CASSSRRLGVRDYGYTF
CDR3nt: TGTGCCAGCAGTTCCCGCCGATTGGGGGTCAGGGACTATGGCTACACCTTC

d_gene: .
v_gene: TRBV7-8
j_gene: TRBJ2-3
abundance: .
CDR3aa: CASSLVQGGDTQYF
CDR3nt: TGTGCCAGCAGCTTAGTACAGGGAGGAGATACGCAGTATTTT

d_gene: .
v_gene: TRBV7-8
j_gene: TRBJ2-3
abundance: .
CDR3aa: CASSLQTLTDTQYF
CDR3nt: TGTGCCAGCAGCTTACAGACACTCACAGATACGCAGTATTTT

d_gene: .
v_gene: TRBV30
j_gene: TRBJ2-5
abundance: once
CDR3aa: CAWGTAETQYF
CDR3nt: TGTGCCTGGGGGACGGCAGAGACCCAGTACTTC

d_gene: .
v_gene: TRBV2
j_gene: TRBJ2-7
abundance: .
CDR3aa: CASNTRYEQYF
CDR3nt: TGTGCCAGCAACACACGGTACGAGCAGTACTTC

d_gene: .
v_gene: TRBV7-6
j_gene: TRBJ2-7
abundance: .
CDR3aa: CASSLNRDRTYEQYF
CDR3nt: TGTGCCAGCAGCTTGAACCGGGACCGCACCTACGAGCAGTACTTC

d_gene: .
v_gene: TRBV5-5
j_gene: TRBJ2-5
abundance: .
CDR3aa: CASSLDWGPAETQYF
CDR3nt: TGTGCCAGCAGCTTGGATTGGGGACCCGCGGAGACCCAGTACTTC

d_gene: TRBD2
v_gene: TRBV7-2
j_gene: TRBJ2-3
abundance: .
CDR3aa: CASSSRLAGPDTQYF
CDR3nt: TGTGCCAGCAGCTCGAGACTAGCGGGTCCTGATACGCAGTATTTT

d_gene: .
v_gene: TRBV21-1
j_gene: TRBJ2-3
abundance: .
CDR3aa: CASSNLSDTQYF
CDR3nt: TGTGCCAGCAGCAACTTGTCGGATACGCAGTATTTT

d_gene: TRBD1
v_gene: TRBV7-6
j_gene: TRBJ1-6
abundance: few
CDR3aa: CASSTRQGSPLHF
CDR3nt: TGTGCCAGCAGCACCCGACAGGGTTCACCCCTCCACTTT

d_gene: .
v_gene: TRBV4-1
j_gene: TRBJ1-2
abundance: .
CDR3aa: CASSQVEAGFNYGYTF
CDR3nt: TGCGCCAGCAGCCAAGTGGAGGCGGGATTTAACTATGGCTACACCTTC

d_gene: TRBD2
v_gene: TRBV10-1
j_gene: TRBJ2-5
abundance: .
CDR3aa: CASSEERLAGRLQETQYF
CDR3nt: TGCGCCAGCAGTGAGGAGCGGCTAGCGGGGAGACTCCAAGAGACCCAGTACTTC

d_gene: TRBD1
v_gene: TRBV14
j_gene: TRBJ2-2
abundance: .
CDR3aa: CASSLGTGGRTGELFF
CDR3nt: TGTGCCAGCAGCCTCGGGACAGGGGGCCGAACCGGGGAGCTGTTTTTT

d_gene: .
v_gene: TRBV23-1
j_gene: TRBJ2-7
abundance: .
CDR3aa: CASSLRTDFLSYEQYF
CDR3nt: TGCGCCAGCAGTCTCCGGACAGACTTCCTCTCCTACGAGCAGTACTTC

d_gene: .
v_gene: TRBV30
j_gene: TRBJ1-2
abundance: .
CDR3aa: CAWSVAASYGYTF
CDR3nt: TGTGCCTGGAGTGTGGCAGCTTCCTATGGCTACACCTTC

d_gene: TRBD2
v_gene: TRBV11-2
j_gene: TRBJ2-1
abundance: .
CDR3aa: CASSFLPIAGGYNEQFF
CDR3nt: TGTGCCAGCAGCTTCCTCCCCATAGCGGGGGGGTACAATGAGCAGTTCTTC

d_gene: .
v_gene: TRBV10-1
j_gene: TRBJ2-6
abundance: once
CDR3aa: CASRRTTYSGANVLTF
CDR3nt: TGCGCCAGCAGGAGGACTACCTACTCTGGGGCCAACGTCCTGACTTTC

d_gene: TRBD2
v_gene: TRBV28
j_gene: TRBJ2-7
abundance: .
CDR3aa: CASRHREGRVYEQYF
CDR3nt: TGTGCCAGCAGACACCGGGAGGGCCGGGTTTACGAGCAGTACTTC

d_gene: TRBD2
v_gene: TRBV7-2
j_gene: TRBJ2-2
abundance: .
CDR3aa: CASSGSGFGGELFF
CDR3nt: TGTGCCAGCAGCGGTAGCGGGTTCGGCGGGGAGCTGTTTTTT